This TCR beta chain derives from a study of regulatory T cells in long-lasting Graves disease. This clonotype appeared many times. What it binds is not known. Overall study findings and caveats: Persistent cases favored TRBV28, TRBJ1-2 and TRBJ2-5. Thyroid tissue went unstudied; only peripheral blood was examined. TCR diversity in persistent Graves' patients was below that of newly diagnosed ones.

The CDR3 spans 14 residues. Germline V lookup: CDR1 MNHEY, CDR2 SVGAGI. The V gene lost 0 bases and the J gene lost 1 base, with 6 bases spanning the gap. In building TCR beta libraries, iRepertoire HTBI primers were used together with Arm-PCR of CDR3 regions. Each CDR3 protein gets one entry after TCRdb re-called the multiplex PCR reads with MiXCR. The sample consists of roughly 490,000 distinct CDR3 sequences, 20% to 25% of them appearing once. Stated time point: persistent/refractory GD, antithyroid drugs over 5 years with positive TRAb. Making the TCR library involved RNA that had been extracted from PBMCs. From each patient, around 9 milliliters of peripheral blood was drawn and collected into an EDTA anticoagulant tube.

The chain recombines TRBV6-5 with TRBJ2-5; D gene uncertain. This receptor was taken from a female donor with Graves disease. The input for sequencing was peripheral blood mononuclear cells (PBMCs), taken when the disease was refractory, from a patient treated with antithyroid drugs. The CDR3 DNA follows: TGTGCCAGCAGTTACTCAGGCGTCCAAGAGACCCAGTACTTC. This encodes CASSYSGVQETQYF.